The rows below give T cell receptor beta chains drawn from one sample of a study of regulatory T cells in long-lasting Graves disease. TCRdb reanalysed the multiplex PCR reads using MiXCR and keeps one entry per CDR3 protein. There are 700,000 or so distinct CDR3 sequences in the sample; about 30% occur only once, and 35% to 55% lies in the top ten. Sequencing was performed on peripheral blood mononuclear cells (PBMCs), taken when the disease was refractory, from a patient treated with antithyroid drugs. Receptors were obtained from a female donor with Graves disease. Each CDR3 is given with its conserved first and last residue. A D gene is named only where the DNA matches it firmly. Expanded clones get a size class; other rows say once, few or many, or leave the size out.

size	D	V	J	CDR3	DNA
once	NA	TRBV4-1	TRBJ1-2	CASSQVGSKGGDGYTF	TGCGCCAGCAGCCAAGTCGGCAGTAAAGGAGGGGATGGCTACACCTTC
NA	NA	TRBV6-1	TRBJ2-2	CASSGLRSVNTGELFF	TGTGCCAGCAGTGGGCTGCGCTCCGTTAACACCGGGGAGCTGTTTTTT
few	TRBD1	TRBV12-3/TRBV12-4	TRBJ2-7	CASSLAAGGGEQYF	TGTGCCAGCAGTTTAGCGGCAGGGGGTGGCGAGCAGTACTTC
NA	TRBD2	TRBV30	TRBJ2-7	CASRTSGNYEQYF	TGTGCCTCCCGGACTAGCGGGAACTACGAGCAGTACTTC
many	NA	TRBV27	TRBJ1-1	CASSLAPFQGALNTEAFF	TGTGCCAGCAGTTTGGCCCCGTTCCAGGGCGCGTTGAACACTGAAGCTTTCTTT
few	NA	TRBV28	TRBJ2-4	CASSFPRIWEGEAKNIQYF	TGTGCCAGCAGTTTCCCGCGAATCTGGGAAGGGGAGGCCAAAAACATTCAGTACTTC
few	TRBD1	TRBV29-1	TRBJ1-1	CSVSYGTGRNTEAFF	TGCAGCGTTTCCTACGGGACAGGACGGAACACTGAAGCTTTCTTT
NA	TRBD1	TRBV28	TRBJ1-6	CASSWTGANSPLHF	TGTGCCAGCAGTTGGACAGGGGCTAATTCACCCCTCCACTTT
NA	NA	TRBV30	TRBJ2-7	CAWSGPRFSYEQYF	TGTGCCTGGAGTGGCCCGCGCTTCTCCTACGAGCAGTACTTC
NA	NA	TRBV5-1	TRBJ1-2	CASSQGETDANYGYTF	TGCGCCAGCAGCCAAGGGGAGACAGACGCTAACTATGGCTACACCTTC
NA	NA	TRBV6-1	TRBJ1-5	CASSEAFGSGKQPQHF	TGTGCCAGCAGTGAAGCCTTCGGCTCGGGGAAACAGCCCCAGCATTTT
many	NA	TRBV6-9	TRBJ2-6	CASSYGGLASGANVLTF	TGTGCCAGCAGTTACGGAGGGCTGGCCTCTGGGGCCAACGTCCTGACTTTC
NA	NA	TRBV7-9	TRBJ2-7	CASSSAGDPSYGQYF	TGTGCCAGCAGCTCCGCAGGGGATCCATCCTACGGGCAGTACTTC
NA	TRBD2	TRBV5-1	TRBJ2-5	CASSAGTSGVQETQYF	TGCGCCAGCAGCGCTGGGACTAGCGGGGTCCAAGAGACCCAGTACTTC
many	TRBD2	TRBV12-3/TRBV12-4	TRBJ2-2	CASRASGRTGELFF	TGTGCCAGCAGGGCTAGCGGGAGAACCGGGGAGCTGTTTTTT
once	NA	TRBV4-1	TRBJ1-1	CASSRLTGISEAFF	TGCGCCAGCAGCCGCTTAACAGGGATTAGTGAAGCTTTCTTT
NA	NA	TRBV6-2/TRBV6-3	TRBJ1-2	CASSYSAGPSGYTF	TGTGCCAGCAGTTACTCGGCGGGGCCCAGCGGCTACACCTTC
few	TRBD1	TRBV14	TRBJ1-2	CASSQGSGGSYGYTF	TGTGCCAGCAGCCAAGGGTCAGGGGGAAGCTATGGCTACACCTTC
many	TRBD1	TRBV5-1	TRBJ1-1	CASSPLTGENTEAFF	TGCGCCAGCAGCCCGTTGACAGGGGAGAACACTGAAGCTTTCTTT
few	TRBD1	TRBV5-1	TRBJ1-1	CASSPGTGHGWNTEAFF	TGCGCCAGCAGCCCCGGGACAGGGCATGGTTGGAACACTGAAGCTTTCTTT
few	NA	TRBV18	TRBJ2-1	CASSPAGGHEQFF	TGTGCCAGCTCACCAGCTGGAGGTCATGAGCAGTTCTTC
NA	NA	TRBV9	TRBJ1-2	CASSVGGTLGYGYTF	TGTGCCAGCAGCGTAGGGGGAACCTTGGGCTATGGCTACACCTTC
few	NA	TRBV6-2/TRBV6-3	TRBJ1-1	CASSYAIMNTEAFF	TGTGCCAGCAGTTACGCAATTATGAACACTGAAGCTTTCTTT
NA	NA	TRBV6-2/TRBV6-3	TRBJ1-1	CASSGRTYTEAFF	TGTGCCAGCAGTGGACGGACATACACTGAAGCTTTCTTT
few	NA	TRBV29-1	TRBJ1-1	CSVRVDTGRNTEAFF	TGCAGCGTTCGGGTGGACACCGGGAGGAACACTGAAGCTTTCTTT
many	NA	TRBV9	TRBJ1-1	CASSVLTNTEAFF	TGTGCCAGCAGCGTACTCACGAACACTGAAGCTTTCTTT
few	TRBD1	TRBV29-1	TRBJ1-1	CSGGETGRKNIEAFF	TGCAGCGGTGGAGAGACAGGGCGCAAGAACATTGAAGCTTTCTTT
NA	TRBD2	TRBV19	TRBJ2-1	CASSICEGGSYNEQFF	TGTGCCAGTAGTATCTGCGAGGGAGGGAGCTACAATGAGCAGTTCTTC
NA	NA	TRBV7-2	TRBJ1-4	CASSSMGEGSRLFF	TGTGCCAGCAGCTCAATGGGGGAAGGGTCGCGACTGTTTTTT
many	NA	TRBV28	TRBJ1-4	CASSFLMLGKSNEKLFF	TGTGCCAGCAGTTTTTTGATGTTGGGGAAATCTAATGAAAAACTGTTTTTT
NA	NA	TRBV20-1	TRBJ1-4	CSANKVAATNEKLFF	TGCAGTGCTAACAAAGTGGCTGCAACTAATGAAAAACTGTTTTTT
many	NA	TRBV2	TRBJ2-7	CASTPEGGGAYEQYF	TGTGCCAGCACCCCCGAGGGGGGGGGAGCTTACGAGCAGTACTTC
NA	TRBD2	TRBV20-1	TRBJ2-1	CSGAGGINEQFF	TGCAGTGGAGCGGGAGGGATAAATGAGCAGTTCTTC
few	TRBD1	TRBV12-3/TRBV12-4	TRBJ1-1	CASFRGKGTEAFF	TGTGCCAGCTTCAGGGGGAAAGGCACTGAAGCTTTCTTT
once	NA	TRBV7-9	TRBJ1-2	CASSYTDGGYTF	TGTGCCAGCAGCTATACTGACGGAGGCTACACCTTC
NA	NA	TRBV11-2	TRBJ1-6	CASSRGVESPLHF	TGTGCCAGCAGCCGAGGTGTGGAATCACCCCTCCACTTT
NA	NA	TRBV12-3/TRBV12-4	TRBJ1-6	CASNGGNGSPLHF	TGTGCCAGCAATGGTGGCAATGGATCACCCCTCCACTTT
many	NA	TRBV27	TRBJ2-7	CASSSGTRVSYEQYF	TGTGCCAGCAGCTCCGGGACAAGGGTCTCCTACGAGCAGTACTTC
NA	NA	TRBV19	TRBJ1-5	CASMDGNQPQHF	TGTGCCAGTATGGATGGCAATCAGCCCCAGCATTTT
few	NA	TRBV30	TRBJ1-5	CAWSVPNQPQHF	TGTGCCTGGAGTGTCCCAAATCAGCCCCAGCATTTT
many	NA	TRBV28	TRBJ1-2	CASSLGTAVYGYTF	TGTGCCAGCAGTCTCGGGACCGCCGTGTATGGCTACACCTTC
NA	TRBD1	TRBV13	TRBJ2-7	CASSLVGQAYEYEQYF	TGTGCCAGCAGCTTAGTAGGACAGGCTTATGAATACGAGCAGTACTTC
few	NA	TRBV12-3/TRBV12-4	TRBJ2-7	CASSPADPMSEQYF	TGTGCCAGCAGTCCAGCCGACCCGATGTCCGAGCAGTACTTC
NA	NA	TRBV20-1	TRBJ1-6	CSEKLRDNSPLHF	TGCAGTGAAAAACTCAGGGATAATTCACCCCTCCACTTT
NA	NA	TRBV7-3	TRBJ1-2	CASSLELGPDGYTF	TGTGCCAGCAGCTTGGAATTGGGCCCTGACGGCTACACCTTC
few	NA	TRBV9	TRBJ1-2	CASSAVGGYTF	TGTGCCAGCAGCGCGGTAGGTGGCTACACCTTC
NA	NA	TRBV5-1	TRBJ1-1	CASSRSPERVVGTEAFF	TGCGCCAGCAGCCGCTCCCCAGAAAGGGTGGTTGGCACTGAAGCTTTCTTT
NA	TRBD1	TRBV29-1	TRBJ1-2	CSAPGQGFNGYTF	TGCAGCGCTCCGGGACAGGGTTTTAATGGCTACACCTTC
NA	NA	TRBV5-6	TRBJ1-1	CASSEGGAVSIRAEAFF	TGTGCCAGCAGCGAGGGGGGGGCAGTCTCGATAAGGGCTGAAGCTTTCTTT
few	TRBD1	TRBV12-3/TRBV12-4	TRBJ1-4	CASRSGAGGLATNEKLFF	TGTGCCAGCAGATCAGGGGCAGGGGGCTTAGCCACTAATGAAAAACTGTTTTTT
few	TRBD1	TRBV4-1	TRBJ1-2	CASSRNNGQGDYGYTF	TGCGCCAGCAGCCGAAATAACGGACAGGGGGACTATGGCTACACCTTC
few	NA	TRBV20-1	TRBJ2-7	CSASPGIAESNEQYF	TGCAGTGCTAGCCCCGGGATAGCGGAATCTAACGAGCAGTACTTC
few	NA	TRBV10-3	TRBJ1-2	CAISESKRVGYGYTF	TGTGCCATCAGTGAGTCGAAAAGGGTTGGCTATGGCTACACCTTC
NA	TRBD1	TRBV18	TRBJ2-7	CASSPLDRVLNEQYF	TGTGCCAGCTCACCCTTGGACAGGGTGTTGAACGAGCAGTACTTC
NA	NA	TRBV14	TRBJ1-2	CASSQDVRGWHGYTF	TGTGCCAGCAGCCAAGATGTTCGGGGTTGGCATGGCTACACCTTC
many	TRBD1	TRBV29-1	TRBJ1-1	CSVRDRVNTEAFF	TGCAGCGTCCGCGACAGGGTGAACACTGAAGCTTTCTTT
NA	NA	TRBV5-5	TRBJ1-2	CASSWEGEYGYTF	TGTGCCAGCAGCTGGGAGGGGGAGTATGGCTACACCTTC
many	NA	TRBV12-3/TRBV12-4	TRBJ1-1	CASSLGIALEAFF	TGTGCCAGCAGTTTGGGCATTGCTCTGGAAGCTTTCTTT
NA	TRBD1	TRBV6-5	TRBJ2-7	CASSYSRDRHYEQYF	TGTGCCAGCAGTTACTCCCGGGACAGGCACTACGAGCAGTACTTC
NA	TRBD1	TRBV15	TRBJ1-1	CATSRVGRGHTEAFF	TGTGCCACCAGCAGAGTAGGTAGGGGGCACACTGAAGCTTTCTTT